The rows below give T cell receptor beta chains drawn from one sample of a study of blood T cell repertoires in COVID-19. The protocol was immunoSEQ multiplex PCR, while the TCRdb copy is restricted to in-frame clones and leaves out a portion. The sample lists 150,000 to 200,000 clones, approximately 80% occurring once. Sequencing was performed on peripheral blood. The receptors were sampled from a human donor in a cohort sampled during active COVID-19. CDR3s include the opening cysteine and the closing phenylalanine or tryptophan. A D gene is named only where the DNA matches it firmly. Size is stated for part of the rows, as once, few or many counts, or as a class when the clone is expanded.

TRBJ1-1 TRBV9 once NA TGTGCCAGCAGCGGCCCAGGAGAAGCTTTCTTT CASSGPGEAFF
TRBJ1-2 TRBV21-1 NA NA TGTGCCAGCAGCAAGAGGACAGGACCTTTTGGCTACACCTTC CASSKRTGPFGYTF
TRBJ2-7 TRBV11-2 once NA TGTGCCAGCACTGGACAGAGCTCCTACGAGCAGTACTTC CASTGQSSYEQYF
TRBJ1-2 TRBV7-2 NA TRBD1 TGTGCCAGCAGCTTAGATACAGGGGGTTATGGCTACACCTTC CASSLDTGGYGYTF
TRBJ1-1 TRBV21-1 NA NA TGTGCCAGCAGCAAAAAGAAACAGGATAGCACTGAAGCTTTCTTT CASSKKKQDSTEAFF
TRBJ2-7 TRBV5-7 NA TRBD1 TGTGCCAGCAGCCAATTCTCGGGACAGGGGGCTGCCTACGAGCAGTACTTC CASSQFSGQGAAYEQYF
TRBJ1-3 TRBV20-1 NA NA TGCAGTGCTAGTGTGAGCTCTGGAAACACCATATATTTT CSASVSSGNTIYF
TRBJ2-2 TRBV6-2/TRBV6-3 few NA TGTGCCAGCAGTTACCCACAGGGTATTTTCGCCGGGGAGCTGTTTTTT CASSYPQGIFAGELFF
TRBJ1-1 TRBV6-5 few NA TGTGCCAGCAGTTACGAGTCTCCGGGGGCTGAAGCTTTCTTT CASSYESPGAEAFF
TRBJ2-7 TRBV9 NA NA TGTGCCAGCAGCGTAGATATAAACTCCTACGAGCAGTACTTC CASSVDINSYEQYF
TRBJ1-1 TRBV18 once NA TGTGCCAGCTCACGACCGACAGGTTGGAACACTGAAGCTTTCTTT CASSRPTGWNTEAFF
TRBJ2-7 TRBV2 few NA TGTGCCAGCCTGAGGGAGGCGGGGGCCTCCTACGAGCAGTACTTC CASLREAGASYEQYF
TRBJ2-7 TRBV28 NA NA TGTGCCAGCAGTTCCCTGGGGACTTCCGCTCCTTTTGGGCAGTACTTC CASSSLGTSAPFGQYF
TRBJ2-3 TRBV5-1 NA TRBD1 TGCGCCAGCAGCTCGACAGGGAAAGAAGCAGATACGCAGTATTTT CASSSTGKEADTQYF
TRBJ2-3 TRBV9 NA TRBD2 TGTGCCAGCAGCGTTCGAGCGGGAGTTGGGGCAGATACGCAGTATTTT CASSVRAGVGADTQYF
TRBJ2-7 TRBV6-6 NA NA TGTGCCAGCAGTTACCCGGGGAAGACCTACGAGCAGTACTTC CASSYPGKTYEQYF
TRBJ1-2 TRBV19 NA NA TGTGCCAGTAGTAATCCGGGTCTAGTCTATGGCTACACCTTC CASSNPGLVYGYTF
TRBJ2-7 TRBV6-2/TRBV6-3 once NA TGTGCCAGCAGTTACGGGGGACTTTACGAGCAGTACTTC CASSYGGLYEQYF
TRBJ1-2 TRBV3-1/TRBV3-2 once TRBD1 TGTGCCAGCAGCCAAGGGGGACAGGGATACTATGGCTACACCTTC CASSQGGQGYYGYTF
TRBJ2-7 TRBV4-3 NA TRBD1 TGCGCCAGCGGTTCCGACAGGGGTACGTCCTACGAGCAGTACTTC CASGSDRGTSYEQYF
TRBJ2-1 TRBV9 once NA TGTGCCAGCAGCGGCCGTATCTATGACAATGAGCAGTTCTTC CASSGRIYDNEQFF
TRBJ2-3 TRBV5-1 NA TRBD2 TGCGCCAGCAGCTTGGGAAGACTAGCGGGCACAGATACGCAGTATTTT CASSLGRLAGTDTQYF
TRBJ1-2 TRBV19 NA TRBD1 TGTGCCAGTAGTCGGACAGGGGAAGTACTCGGCTACACCTTC CASSRTGEVLGYTF
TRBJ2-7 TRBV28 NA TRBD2 TGTGCCAGCAGTTTCCCCAGCGGGAGAACTACCTACGAGCAGTACTTC CASSFPSGRTTYEQYF
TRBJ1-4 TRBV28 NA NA TGTGCCAGCAGTTTGGGCCGAGGAGGGTGGGGGAGTAATGAAAAACTGTTTTTT CASSLGRGGWGSNEKLFF
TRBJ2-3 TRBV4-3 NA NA TGCGCCAGCAGCTTTAACACAGATACGCAGTATTTT CASSFNTDTQYF
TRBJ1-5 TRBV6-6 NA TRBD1 TGTGCCAGCAGTACGGACAGGTCCGATCAGCCCCAGCATTTT CASSTDRSDQPQHF